One T cell receptor beta chain is described in this entry. Sequencing was performed with immunoSEQ multiplex PCR; in TCRdb, only in-frame clones are kept and a portion is missing. The sample has around 130,000 clones, roughly 84% seen once. The sample is drawn from a study of blood T cell repertoires in COVID-19. In terms of age and location, participants ranged from roughly 18 to 90 years and lived in roughly 22 US areas. Assignment of participants to cohorts was predicated upon participant-reported clinical history. In germline, CDR1 is GTSNPN, CDR2 SVGIG (reference sequence). The CDR3 runs to 14 residues. The V and J ends lost 2 bases and 6 bases respectively, with 16 bases between them.

V usage is TRBV30 and J usage is TRBJ1-1; D is unresolved. The sample was PBMCs or T cells enriched from blood (not recorded which). The clonotype comes from a woman aged 25 to 39 who had recovered from COVID-19. CDR3 in DNA: TGTGCCTGGAGTTCCTATGCTATGGTCGCTGAAGCTTTCTTT. It yields the protein CAWSSYAMVAEAFF.